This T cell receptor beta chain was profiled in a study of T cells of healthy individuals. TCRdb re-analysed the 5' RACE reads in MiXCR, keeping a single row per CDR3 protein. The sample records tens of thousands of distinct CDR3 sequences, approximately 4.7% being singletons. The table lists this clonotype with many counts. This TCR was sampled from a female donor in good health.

CDR3 in amino acids: CSVETGARTGELFF. DNA of the CDR3: TGCAGCGTTGAAACAGGGGCGAGAACCGGGGAGCTGTTTTTT. The gene calls are TRBV29-1 and TRBJ2-2; 7 nucleotides match TRBD1. The V gene end was trimmed by 2 bases and the J gene end by 5 bases; junction bases not matched to a gene: 5. The length of the CDR3 is 14 residues. The germline V gene encodes CDR1 SQVTM and CDR2 ANQGSEA.